This T cell receptor (beta chain) was sequenced for a study of blood T cell repertoires in COVID-19. Looking at the study overall: COVID-19 samples, acute and convalescent, were from the United States, Italy and Spain.

CDR3 length: 16 residues. Germline lookup yields CDR1 SGHTS and CDR2 YDEGEE. V lost 4 bases and J lost 5, with 21 bases in between. Original data processing: The authors estimated nucleated cell counts from reference gene primer amplification. TCRdb keeps only in-frame clones here, not all; method: immunoSEQ multiplex PCR. D and trimming come from the DNA, and the V and J calls and clone size come from that table. The sample lists around 190,000 clones; around 84% were seen once. This study enrolled people aged 18 to 89 from about two dozen US geographic areas. Donors in Cohort 3 who had recovered were those with two negative PCRs, healthcare professional clearance, or resolution of their symptoms.

This rearrangement joins TRBV5-8 to TRBJ1-2; a weak D match, TRBD1 (6 bases). The receptor was derived from a woman aged 25 to 39 who had recovered from COVID-19. Sequencing was carried out using PBMCs or T cells enriched from blood (not recorded which). CDR3 region: CASSQGTGSGRYGYTF. CDR3 in DNA: TGTGCCAGCAGCCAAGGAACAGGGAGCGGTCGGTATGGCTACACCTTC.